This T cell receptor beta chain was identified during a study of T cells in Graves' hyperthyroidism and ophthalmopathy. The CDR3 is 13 amino acids. Germline lookup yields CDR1 DFQATT and CDR2 SNEGSKA (reference sequence). Trimming removed 7 bases from V and 2 bases from J; junction bases left unmatched: 6. Amplification of TCR beta CDR3 regions was performed using RNA transcripts as template. Initially, a first-round RT-PCR of the TCR CDR3 employed the HTBI primer set. TCRdb called the multiplex PCR reads again in MiXCR, with one record for every CDR3 protein. This sample has around 23,000 distinct CDR3 sequences, with about half found just once.

This clonotype originated in a woman between 40 and 55 years old with Graves' hyperthyroidism that later progressed to Graves' ophthalmopathy. The sequencing input was blood. The rearrangement joins TRBV20-1 to TRBJ2-7; 9 bases line up with TRBD1. CDR3 region: CSVRQGEPYEQYF. CDR3 nucleotides: TGCAGTGTCAGACAGGGGGAGCCCTACGAGCAGTACTTC.